The clone carrying this TCR beta chain turned up a few times. Its antigen remains unidentified. Sorting separated CD25+CD127- cells from the CD4+ cells of 4 or 5 patients. From PBMCs, CD4+ and CD8+ T cells were sorted. RNA was extracted and reverse transcribed into cDNA as the sequencing template. TCRdb's table, derived via immunoSEQ multiplex PCR, lists solely in-frame clones and lacks some. The sample includes about 37,000 clones, more than 50% seen only once; the top ten take over 1.5%. This entry belongs to a study of CD8+ T cells in alopecia areata. Regarding the study as a whole: Lesional tissue from the scalp (especially in alopecia totalis/universalis) showed higher clonality than normal scalp. Clarity of TCR sharing across patients fell short of that in mice, possibly HLA-related. Normal skin's resident alphabeta T cells are sequenced alongside lesional scalp T cells.

Per the germline V gene, CDR1 is MDHEN and CDR2 is SYDVKM. The germline V and J ends were trimmed by 5 bases and 5 bases, with 17 bases remaining between them. The CDR3 loop spans 15 amino acids. The sequence was obtained from a human donor with alopecia areata. Sequencing was performed on CD4+ Tregs sorted from blood. The chain employs TRBV28 and TRBJ2-3; TRBD1 or TRBD2 may be the D gene (6 bases each). CDR3 sequence: CASSPPWGRGDTQYF. Here the CDR3 DNA reads TGTGCCAGCAGTCCACCCTGGGGGCGGGGAGATACGCAGTATTTT.